This entry lists 2 T cell receptor beta chains sequenced from one sample in a study of early T cells in non-severe SARS-CoV-2 infection. TCRdb reprocessed the 5' RACE reads via MiXCR and lists one record per CDR3 protein. The data show 90,000 to 100,000 distinct CDR3 sequences, under 15% seen once. The specimen was whole blood. The receptors originated from an adult who was a healthcare worker with PCR-confirmed SARS-CoV-2 infection or an uninfected control (not recorded which).

The CDR3 here is CASSLRTGRTLDTQYF. The CDR3 DNA sequence: TGTGCCAGCAGCCTACGGACAGGGAGAACCTTGGATACGCAGTATTTT. The chain recombines TRBV7-8 with TRBJ2-3, with 8 bases that match TRBD1. The CDR3 sequence is 16 residues long. Trimming at V came to 5 bases and at J to 6 bases, leaving 13 bases not matched to a gene. The V gene's germline CDR1 is SGHVS and CDR2 FQNEAQ.

Remarks on this clonotype: A much larger clonotype is one base distant, so this may be a read error. The V and J genes are TRBV28 and TRBJ2-4; 8 nucleotides align to TRBD1. The CDR3 sequence is 15 residues long. The germline V gene encodes CDR1 MDHEN and CDR2 SYDVKM. CDR3 sequence: CASSPLDREANIQSF. The CDR3 DNA reads as TGTGCCAGCAGTCCCCTGGACAGGGAGGCAAACATTCAGTCCTTC.